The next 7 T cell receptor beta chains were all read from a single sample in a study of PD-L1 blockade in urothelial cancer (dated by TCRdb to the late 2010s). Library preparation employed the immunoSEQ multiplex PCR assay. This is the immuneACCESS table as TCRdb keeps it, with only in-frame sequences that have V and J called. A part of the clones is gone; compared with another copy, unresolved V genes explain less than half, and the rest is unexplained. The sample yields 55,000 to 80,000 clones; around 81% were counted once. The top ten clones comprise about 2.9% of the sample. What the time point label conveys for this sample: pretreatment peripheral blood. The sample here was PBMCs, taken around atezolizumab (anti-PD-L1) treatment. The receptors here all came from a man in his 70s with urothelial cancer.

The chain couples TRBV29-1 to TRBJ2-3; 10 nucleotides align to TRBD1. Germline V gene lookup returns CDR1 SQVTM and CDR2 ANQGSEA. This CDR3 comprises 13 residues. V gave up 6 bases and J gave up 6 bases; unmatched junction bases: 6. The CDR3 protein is CSVGGTGADTQYF. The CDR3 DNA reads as TGCAGCGTGGGGGGGACAGGGGCCGATACGCAGTATTTT.

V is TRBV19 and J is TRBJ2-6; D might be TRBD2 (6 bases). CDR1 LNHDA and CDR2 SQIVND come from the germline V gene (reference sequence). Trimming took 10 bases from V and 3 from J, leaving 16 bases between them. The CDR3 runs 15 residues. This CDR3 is CATWPGVGGANVLTF. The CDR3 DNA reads TGTGCCACCTGGCCGGGGGTGGGTGGGGCCAACGTCCTGACTTTC.

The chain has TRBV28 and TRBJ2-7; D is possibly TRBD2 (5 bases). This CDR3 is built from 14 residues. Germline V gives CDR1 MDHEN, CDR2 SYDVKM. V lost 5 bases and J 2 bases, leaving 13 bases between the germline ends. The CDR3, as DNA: TGTGCCAGCAGTCCCCTAAGGCGGGCCTACGAGCAGTACTTC. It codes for CASSPLRRAYEQYF.

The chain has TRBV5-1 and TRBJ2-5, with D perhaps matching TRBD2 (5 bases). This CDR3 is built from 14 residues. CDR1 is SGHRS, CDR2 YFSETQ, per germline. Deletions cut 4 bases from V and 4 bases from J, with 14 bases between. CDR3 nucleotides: TGCGCCAGCAGCCCAGGCGGGCGCGCAGAGACCCAGTACTTC. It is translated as CASSPGGRAETQYF.

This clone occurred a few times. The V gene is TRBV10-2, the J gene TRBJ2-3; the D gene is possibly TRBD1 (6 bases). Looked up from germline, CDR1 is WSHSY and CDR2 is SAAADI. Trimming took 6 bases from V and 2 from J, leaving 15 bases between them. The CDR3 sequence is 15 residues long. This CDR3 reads CASRSLRGYTDTQYF. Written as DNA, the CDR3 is TGCGCCAGCAGATCACTCAGGGGCTACACAGATACGCAGTATTTT.

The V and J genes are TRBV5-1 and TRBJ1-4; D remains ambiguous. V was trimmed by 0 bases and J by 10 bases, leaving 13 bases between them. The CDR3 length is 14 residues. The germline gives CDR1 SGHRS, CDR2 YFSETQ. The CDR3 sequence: CASSLEAGSVKLFF. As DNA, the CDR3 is TGCGCCAGCAGCTTGGAAGCAGGATCCGTAAAACTGTTTTTT. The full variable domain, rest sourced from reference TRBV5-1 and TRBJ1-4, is KAGVTQTPRYLIKTRGQQVTLSCSPISGHRSVSWYQQTPGQGLQFLFEYFSETQRNKGNFPGRFSGRQFSNSRSEMNVSTLELGDSALYLCASSLEAGSVKLFFGSGTQLSVL.

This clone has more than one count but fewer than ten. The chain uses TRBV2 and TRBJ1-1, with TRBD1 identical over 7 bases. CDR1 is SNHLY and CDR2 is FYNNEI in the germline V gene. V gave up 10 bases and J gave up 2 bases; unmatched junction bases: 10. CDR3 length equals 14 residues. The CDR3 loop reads CAIRQGGINTEAFF. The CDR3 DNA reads TGTGCCATCCGGCAGGGGGGAATAAACACTGAAGCTTTCTTT.